The 23 T cell receptor beta chains below all came from one sample that was sequenced in a study of control samples from healthy donors and cancer patients. This table comes from immunoSEQ multiplex PCR, and its TCRdb copy is limited to in-frame clones, with some not included. In the table there are about 170,000 clones, about 86% of which are singletons. Sequenced material: blood. Source of these receptors: a woman aged 30 to 39 in good health.

The gene calls are TRBV21-1 and TRBJ1-4. TRBV21-1 is a listed pseudogene. The CDR3 runs to 18 residues. CDR3 coding DNA: TGTGCCAGCAGCTCAAGGGGGGGAAGGGACCGTTTAAATGAAAAACTGTTTTTT. This gives the protein CASSSRGGRDRLNEKLFF.

The rearrangement links TRBV18 to TRBJ2-5, with 9 bases identical to TRBD1. Trimming cost V 3 bases and J 3 bases; bases outside gene matches: 8. The CDR3 is 16 residues long. CDR1 is KGHSH, CDR2 LQKENI, per germline. Written as DNA, the CDR3 is TGTGCCAGCTCACCGACAGGGGGATCTGAAAAAGAGACCCAGTACTTC. It is translated as CASSPTGGSEKETQYF. The full variable domain, rest sourced from reference TRBV18 and TRBJ2-5, is NAGVMQNPRHLVRRRGQEARLRCSPMKGHSHVYWYRQLPEEGLKFMVYLQKENIIDESGMPKERFSAEFPKEGPSILRIQQVVRGDSAAYFCASSPTGGSEKETQYFGPGTRLLVL.

This clone was detected once. The V and J genes are TRBV5-4 and TRBJ2-5; tentative D call: TRBD2 (6 bases). The V end was cut by 4 bases, the J end by 2 bases, with 15 bases between. The CDR3 has 15 residues. Germline CDR1 SGHNT, CDR2 YYREEE (reference sequence). Written as DNA, the CDR3 is TGTGCCAGCAGCGACGGGACTCCTCTTCAAGAGACCCAGTACTTC. Translated: CASSDGTPLQETQYF.

The chain carries TRBV24-1 and TRBJ2-2, with D perhaps matching TRBD2 (6 bases). Germline assignment: CDR1 KGHDR and CDR2 SFDVKD. The CDR3 is 14 amino acids. Trimming removed 6 bases at V and 0 bases at J, with 7 bases between. The CDR3, as DNA: TGTGCCACCAGTCCGGGAGCGAACACCGGGGAGCTGTTTTTT. It translates to CATSPGANTGELFF.

The rearrangement links TRBV7-2 to TRBJ2-7, with 8 nucleotides matching TRBD2. CDR3 size: 15 residues. Germline lookup yields CDR1 SGHTA and CDR2 FQGNSA. V lost 4 bases, J lost 2 bases, and 7 bases stayed unmatched. CDR3 sequence reads: CASSSLAGTTYEQYF. Here the CDR3 DNA reads TGTGCCAGCAGCTCCCTAGCGGGTACAACCTACGAGCAGTACTTC.

The chain joins TRBV28 to TRBJ1-4; D is unresolved. This CDR3 region has 11 residues. V was pared by 10 bases and J by 5 bases, with 8 bases between. Per the germline V gene, CDR1 is MDHEN and CDR2 is SYDVKM. CDR3 nucleotides: TGTGCCACCTTGATGAATGAAAAACTGTTTTTT. Its translation: CATLMNEKLFF.

Only one count was recorded for this clone. This chain uses TRBV5-5 with TRBJ2-1, with 8 bases lining up with TRBD1. Losses at the gene ends were 4 bases for V and 6 bases for J; bases not matched to a gene: 9. The CDR3 is 15 amino acids. Germline V lookup: CDR1 SGHKS, CDR2 YYEKEE (reference sequence). The CDR3, as DNA: TGTGCCAGCAGCCCGGGGACAGGCGGAGGCAATGAGCAGTTCTTC. This gives the protein CASSPGTGGGNEQFF.

The CDR3 coding sequence is TGTGCCAGCAGCGTGAGCGGACGTACAGATACGCAGTATTTT. Translating it yields CASSVSGRTDTQYF. The chain is built from TRBV9 and TRBJ2-3; perhaps TRBD2 as D (5 bases). The CDR3 has 14 amino acids. V lost 2 bases to trimming and J lost 3 bases, with 10 bases between them. Germline lookup yields CDR1 SGDLS and CDR2 YYNGEE.

The V call is TRBV7-9, the J call TRBJ1-1; 9 positions agree with TRBD1. The V and J ends lost 5 bases and 3 bases, in that order; junction bases with no gene match: 4. Per germline, CDR1 SEHNR and CDR2 FQNEAQ (reference sequence). This CDR3 has 14 amino acids. CDR3 region: CASSQGQGHTEAFF. The CDR3 DNA follows: TGTGCCAGCAGCCAGGGACAGGGACACACTGAAGCTTTCTTT.

The J gene is TRBJ1-5, the V gene TRBV19; no clear D gene. CDR3 length: 13 residues. Germline V gives CDR1 LNHDA, CDR2 SQIVND (reference sequence). The V gene lost 5 bases and the J gene lost 11 bases, with 16 bases spanning the gap. The CDR3 coding sequence is TGTGCCAGTAGTCTCGGCGCGGGTAGTACCCAGCATTTT. This encodes CASSLGAGSTQHF.

The CDR3 sequence is CASSPPTSGTLNYNEQFF. The CDR3 DNA follows: TGTGCCAGCAGCCCTCCGACTAGCGGGACTCTAAACTACAATGAGCAGTTCTTC. The rearrangement uses TRBV5-6 and TRBJ2-1; TRBD2 aligns across 11 bases. CDR1 SGHDT and CDR2 YYEEEE come from the germline V gene. V was pared by 4 bases and J by 3 bases, with 12 bases of the junction left unmatched. There are 18 residues in the CDR3. The variable domain in full, completed from reference TRBV5-6 and TRBJ2-1, reads DAGVTQSPTHLIKTRGQQVTLRCSPKSGHDTVSWYQQALGQGPQFIFQYYEEEERQRGNFPDRFSGHQFPNYSSELNVNALLLGDSALYLCASSPPTSGTLNYNEQFFGPGTRLTVL.

This chain connects TRBV5-1 to TRBJ2-5, with D perhaps matching TRBD2 (6 bases). V lost 4 bases and J lost 0, with 13 bases in between. This CDR3 comprises 15 residues. The germline gives CDR1 SGHRS, CDR2 YFSETQ. As DNA, the CDR3 is TGCGCCAGCAGCCCCAGTGCGGGGAACCAAGAGACCCAGTACTTC. Its protein is CASSPSAGNQETQYF.

V usage is TRBV5-5 and J usage is TRBJ1-2; 8 nucleotides agree with TRBD1. Germline V gene lookup returns CDR1 SGHKS and CDR2 YYEKEE (reference sequence). V shed 3 bases and J 1 base; nucleotides not matched to a gene: 5. CDR3 length: 15 residues. The CDR3 protein is CASSSRTGYNYGYTF. In DNA, the CDR3 is TGTGCCAGCAGCTCACGGACAGGGTATAACTATGGCTACACCTTC. The entire variable domain, with the rest obtained from reference TRBV5-5 and TRBJ1-2, is as follows: DAGVTQSPTHLIKTRGQQVTLRCSPISGHKSVSWYQQVLGQGPQFIFQYYEKEERGRGNFPDRFSARQFPNYSSELNVNALLLGDSALYLCASSSRTGYNYGYTFGSGTRLTVV.

The chain recombines TRBV3-1 (or the pseudogene TRBV3-2) with TRBJ2-1, with 11 nucleotides matching TRBD2. Germline-derived CDR1 and CDR2 are LGHDT and YNNKEL (reference sequence). The length of the CDR3 is 13 residues. V shed 6 bases and J 9 bases; nucleotides not matched to a gene: 4. This chain's CDR3 is CASSGSGGGEQFF. In nucleotides, the CDR3 is TGTGCCAGCAGTGGTAGCGGGGGGGGTGAGCAGTTCTTC.

The chain has TRBV28 and TRBJ1-1, with 12 positions matching TRBD1. CDR1 is MDHEN and CDR2 is SYDVKM in the germline V gene. Losses at the gene ends were 7 bases for V and 2 bases for J; bases not matched to a gene: 11. The CDR3 consists of 17 residues. The CDR3 spells CASTPGGQGASNTEAFF. CDR3 nucleotides: TGTGCCAGCACCCCCGGGGGACAGGGGGCGTCAAACACTGAAGCTTTCTTT.

The CDR3 spells CASSLQVNTEAFF. The CDR3 coding sequence is TGTGCCAGCAGTTTACAGGTGAACACTGAAGCTTTCTTT. This chain joins TRBV28 and TRBJ1-1; D is ambiguous. Germline V gene sequence: CDR1 MDHEN, CDR2 SYDVKM. This CDR3 comprises 13 residues. V was cut by 2 bases and J by 0 bases, with 4 bases left in between.

The chain recombines TRBV10-3 with TRBJ2-7, with TRBD2 matching over 8 bases. Germline V gene data show CDR1 as ENHRY and CDR2 as SYGVKD. The V gene end was trimmed by 2 bases and the J gene end by 2 bases; junction bases not matched to a gene: 5. The CDR3 sequence is 15 residues long. The CDR3 DNA sequence: TGTGCCATCAGTGAGACCGAGCGGGGGACCTACGAGCAGTACTTC. It encodes CAISETERGTYEQYF.

The J gene is TRBJ1-2, the V gene TRBV6-5; D unresolved. CDR1 MNHEY and CDR2 SVGAGI come from the germline V gene. Trimming left V 6 bases short and J 2 bases short, with 10 bases between. This CDR3 has 13 residues. CDR3 in DNA: TGTGCCAGCAGCACCAGGTCGAACTATGGCTACACCTTC. This encodes CASSTRSNYGYTF.

V and J are TRBV7-2 and TRBJ1-4; no definite D call. The CDR3 contains 14 residues. V was cut by 3 bases and J by 6 bases, with 11 bases left in between. CDR1 is SGHTA and CDR2 is FQGNSA in the germline V gene. CDR3 residues: CASSFVGNDEKLFF. CDR3 sequence (DNA): TGTGCCAGCAGCTTCGTAGGGAATGATGAAAAACTGTTTTTT.

The chain employs TRBV28 and TRBJ1-1; possible D gene TRBD1, 5 bases. Germline CDR1 and CDR2: MDHEN and SYDVKM. The CDR3 covers 15 residues. Trimming took 3 bases from V and 0 from J, leaving 11 bases between them. CDR3 DNA sequence: TGTGCCAGCAGTTTCAGGGATTTCATGAACACTGAAGCTTTCTTT. It is translated as CASSFRDFMNTEAFF.

The chain uses TRBV7-9 and TRBJ2-3; D may match TRBD1 or TRBD2 (6 bases each). V lost 2 bases to trimming and J lost 1 base, with 10 bases between them. Germline V gives CDR1 SEHNR, CDR2 FQNEAQ (reference sequence). The CDR3 is 15 residues long. In nucleotides, the CDR3 is TGTGCCAGCAGCTTAAGGGGGGTGGGCACAGATACGCAGTATTTT. Protein: CASSLRGVGTDTQYF.

The chain joins TRBV20-1 to TRBJ2-7, with D maybe TRBD2 (5 bases). Trimming took off 3 bases at V and 3 bases at J, with 18 bases between the two ends. The CDR3 is 15 amino acids. In germline, CDR1 is DFQATT, CDR2 SNEGSKA (reference sequence). This CDR3 is CSASPRDNTLYEQYF. In nucleotides, the CDR3 is TGCAGTGCTAGTCCCCGGGATAACACTCTCTACGAGCAGTACTTC.

The V gene is TRBV6-1, the J gene TRBJ2-2; TRBD2 agrees at 10 bases. This CDR3 has 17 residues. V gave up 4 bases and J gave up 1 base; unmatched junction bases: 6. CDR1 and CDR2 from the germline V gene are MNHNS and SASEGT. CDR3 nucleotide sequence: TGTGCCAGCAGTGTACCGGGACTAGCGAGGAACACCGGGGAGCTGTTTTTT. This gives the protein CASSVPGLARNTGELFF.